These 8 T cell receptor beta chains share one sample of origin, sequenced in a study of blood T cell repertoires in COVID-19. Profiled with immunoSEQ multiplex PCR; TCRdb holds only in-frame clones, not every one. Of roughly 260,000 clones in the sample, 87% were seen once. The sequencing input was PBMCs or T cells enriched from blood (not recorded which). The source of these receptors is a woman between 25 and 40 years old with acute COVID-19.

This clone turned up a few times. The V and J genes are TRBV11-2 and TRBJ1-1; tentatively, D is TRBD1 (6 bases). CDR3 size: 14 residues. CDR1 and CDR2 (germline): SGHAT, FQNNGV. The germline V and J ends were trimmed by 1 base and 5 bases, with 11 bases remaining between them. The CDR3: CASSLVRGTTEAFF. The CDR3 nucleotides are TGTGCCAGCAGCTTAGTCAGGGGTACAACTGAAGCTTTCTTT.

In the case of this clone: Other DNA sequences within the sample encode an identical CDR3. CDR3 sequence reads: CASSPGGYGYTF. Here the CDR3 DNA reads TGTGCCAGCAGCCCAGGGGGTTATGGCTACACCTTC. This rearrangement joins TRBV12-3 or TRBV12-4 to TRBJ1-2, with TRBD1 matching 7 bases. The V segment lost 6 bases and the J segment 5 bases; nucleotides outside the gene matches: 3. The CDR3 runs to 12 residues.

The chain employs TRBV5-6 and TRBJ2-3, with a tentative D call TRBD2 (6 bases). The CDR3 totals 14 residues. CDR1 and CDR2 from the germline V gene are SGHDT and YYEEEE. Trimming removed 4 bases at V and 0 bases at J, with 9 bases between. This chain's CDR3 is CASSRGGSTDTQYF. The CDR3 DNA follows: TGTGCCAGCAGCCGAGGAGGGAGCACAGATACGCAGTATTTT.

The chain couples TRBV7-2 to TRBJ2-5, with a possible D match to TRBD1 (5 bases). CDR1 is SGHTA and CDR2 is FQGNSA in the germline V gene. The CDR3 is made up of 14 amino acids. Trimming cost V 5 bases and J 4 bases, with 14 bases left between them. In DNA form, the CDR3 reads TGTGCCAGCAGCCAACGCTACAGGTTAGAGACCCAGTACTTC. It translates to CASSQRYRLETQYF.

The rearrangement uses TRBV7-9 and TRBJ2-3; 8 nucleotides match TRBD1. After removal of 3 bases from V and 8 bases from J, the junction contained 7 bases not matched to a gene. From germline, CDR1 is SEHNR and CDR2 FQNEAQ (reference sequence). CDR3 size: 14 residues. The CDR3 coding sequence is TGTGCCAGCAGCTTGGGACAGGAGCAGGGTACGCAGTATTTT. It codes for CASSLGQEQGTQYF.

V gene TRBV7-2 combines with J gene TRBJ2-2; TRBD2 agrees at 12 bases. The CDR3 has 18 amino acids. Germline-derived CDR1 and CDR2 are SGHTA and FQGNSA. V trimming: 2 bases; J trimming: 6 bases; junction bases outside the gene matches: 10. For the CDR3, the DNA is TGTGCCAGCAGCTTAAGCCTAGCGGGGGGGCCCAGAGCCGGGGAGCTGTTTTTT. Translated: CASSLSLAGGPRAGELFF.

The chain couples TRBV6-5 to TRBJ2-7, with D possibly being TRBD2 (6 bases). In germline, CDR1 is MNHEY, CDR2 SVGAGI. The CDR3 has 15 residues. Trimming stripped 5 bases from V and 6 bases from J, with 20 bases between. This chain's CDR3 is CASSTHEGRGGEQYF. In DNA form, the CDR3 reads TGTGCCAGCAGTACCCACGAAGGGCGGGGAGGCGAGCAGTACTTC.

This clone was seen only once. This CDR3 reads CASTWGHNQPQHF. CDR3 bases: TGTGCCAGTACGTGGGGACACAATCAGCCCCAGCATTTT. The chain uses TRBV19 and TRBJ1-5; a possible D gene is TRBD1 (6 bases). This CDR3 region has 13 residues. Trimming removed 7 bases from V and 3 bases from J, with 10 bases in between. Per the germline V gene, CDR1 is LNHDA and CDR2 is SQIVND (reference sequence).